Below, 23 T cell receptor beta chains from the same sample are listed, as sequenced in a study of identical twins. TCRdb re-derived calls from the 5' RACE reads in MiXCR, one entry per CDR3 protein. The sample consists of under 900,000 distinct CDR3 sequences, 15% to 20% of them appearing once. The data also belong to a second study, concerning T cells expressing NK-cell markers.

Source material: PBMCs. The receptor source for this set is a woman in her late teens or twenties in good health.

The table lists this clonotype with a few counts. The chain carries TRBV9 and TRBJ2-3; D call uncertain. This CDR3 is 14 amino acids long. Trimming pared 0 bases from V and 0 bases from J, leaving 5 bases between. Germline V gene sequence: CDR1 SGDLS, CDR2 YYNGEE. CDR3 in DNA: TGTGCCAGCAGCGTAGATACTAGCACAGATACGCAGTATTTT. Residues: CASSVDTSTDTQYF. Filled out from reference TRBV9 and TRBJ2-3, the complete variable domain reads DSGVTQTPKHLITATGQRVTLRCSPRSGDLSVYWYQQSLDQGLQFLIQYYNGEERAKGNILERFSAQQFPDLHSELNLSSLELGDSALYFCASSVDTSTDTQYFGPGTRLTVL.

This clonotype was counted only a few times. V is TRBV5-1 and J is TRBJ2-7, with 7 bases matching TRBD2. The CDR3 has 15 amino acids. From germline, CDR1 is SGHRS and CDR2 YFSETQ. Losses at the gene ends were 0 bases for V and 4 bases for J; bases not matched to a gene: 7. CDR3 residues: CASSLAAGEGYEQYF. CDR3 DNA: TGCGCCAGCAGCTTGGCCGCGGGGGAAGGTTACGAGCAGTACTTC.

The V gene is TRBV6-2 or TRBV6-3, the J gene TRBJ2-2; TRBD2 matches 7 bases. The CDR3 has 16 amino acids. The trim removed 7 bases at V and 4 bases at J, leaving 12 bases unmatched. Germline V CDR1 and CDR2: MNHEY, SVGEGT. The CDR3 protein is CASTSREVEVTGELFF. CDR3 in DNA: TGTGCCAGCACCTCTCGGGAGGTCGAGGTCACCGGGGAGCTGTTTTTT.

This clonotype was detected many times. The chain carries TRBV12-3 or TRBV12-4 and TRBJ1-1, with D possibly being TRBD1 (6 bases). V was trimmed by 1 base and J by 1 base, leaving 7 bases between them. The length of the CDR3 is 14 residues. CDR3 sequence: CASSLGGQNTEAFF. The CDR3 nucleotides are TGTGCCAGCAGTTTAGGGGGACAGAACACTGAAGCTTTCTTT.

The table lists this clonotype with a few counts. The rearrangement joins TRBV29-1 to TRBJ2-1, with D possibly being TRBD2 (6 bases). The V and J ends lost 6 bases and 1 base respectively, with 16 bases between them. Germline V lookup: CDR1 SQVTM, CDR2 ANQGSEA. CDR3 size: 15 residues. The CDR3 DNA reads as TGCAGCGTCTCGGGAGATAGCAAGTCCTACAATGAGCAGTTCTTC. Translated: CSVSGDSKSYNEQFF.

In nucleotides, the CDR3 is TGTGCCAGCAGCCCTAGGCACACTCCAAATTCACCCCTCCACTTT. As protein: CASSPRHTPNSPLHF. The chain links TRBV5-5 to TRBJ1-6; D remains ambiguous. The CDR3 is 15 amino acids. V lost 4 bases and J 7 bases, leaving 15 bases between the germline ends. Germline CDR1 and CDR2: SGHKS and YYEKEE (reference sequence).

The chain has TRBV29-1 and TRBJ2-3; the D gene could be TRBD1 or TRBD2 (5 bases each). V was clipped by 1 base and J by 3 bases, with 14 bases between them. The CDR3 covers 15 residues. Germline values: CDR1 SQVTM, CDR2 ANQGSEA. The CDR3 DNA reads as TGCAGCGTTGAAGGGGGATGGGGGTCGACAGATACGCAGTATTTT. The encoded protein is CSVEGGWGSTDTQYF.

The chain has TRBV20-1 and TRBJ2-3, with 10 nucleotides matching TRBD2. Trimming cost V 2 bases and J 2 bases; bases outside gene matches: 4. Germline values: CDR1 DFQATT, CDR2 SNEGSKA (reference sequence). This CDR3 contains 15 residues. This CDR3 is CSARRTSGYTDTQYF. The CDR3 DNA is TGCAGTGCTAGAAGGACTAGCGGCTACACAGATACGCAGTATTTT.

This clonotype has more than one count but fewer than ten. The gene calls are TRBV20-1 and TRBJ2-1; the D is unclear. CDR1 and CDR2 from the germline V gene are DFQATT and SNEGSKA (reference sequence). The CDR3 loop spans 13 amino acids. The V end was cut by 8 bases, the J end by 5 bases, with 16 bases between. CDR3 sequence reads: CSPLDGHHNEQFF. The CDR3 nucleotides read TGCAGTCCCTTAGACGGGCACCACAATGAGCAGTTCTTC.

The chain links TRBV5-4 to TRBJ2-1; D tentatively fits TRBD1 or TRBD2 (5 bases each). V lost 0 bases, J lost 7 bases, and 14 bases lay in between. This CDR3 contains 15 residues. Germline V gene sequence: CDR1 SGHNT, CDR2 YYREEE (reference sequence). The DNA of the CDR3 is TGTGCCAGCAGCTTGGACATGGGACGGCGGAATGAGCAGTTCTTC. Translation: CASSLDMGRRNEQFF.

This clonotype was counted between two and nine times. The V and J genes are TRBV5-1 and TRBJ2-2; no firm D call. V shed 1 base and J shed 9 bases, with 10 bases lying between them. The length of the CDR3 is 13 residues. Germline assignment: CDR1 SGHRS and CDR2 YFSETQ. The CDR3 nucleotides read TGCGCCAGCAGCTTGTTGTCGACGAGGGAGCTGTTTTTT. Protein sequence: CASSLLSTRELFF.

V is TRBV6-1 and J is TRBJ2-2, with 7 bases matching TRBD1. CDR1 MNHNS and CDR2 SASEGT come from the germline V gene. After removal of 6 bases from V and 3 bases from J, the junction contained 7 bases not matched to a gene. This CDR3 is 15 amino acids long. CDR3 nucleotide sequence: TGTGCCAGCAGCAAAACAGGGGCGGACACCGGGGAGCTGTTTTTT. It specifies CASSKTGADTGELFF.

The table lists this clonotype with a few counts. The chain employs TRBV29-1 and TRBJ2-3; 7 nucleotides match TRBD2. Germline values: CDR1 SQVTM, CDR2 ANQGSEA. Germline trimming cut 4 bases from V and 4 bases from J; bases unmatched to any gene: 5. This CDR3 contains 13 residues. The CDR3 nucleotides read TGCAGCGTTGTCAAGCGGGGCGCAGATACGCAGTATTTT. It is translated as CSVVKRGADTQYF.

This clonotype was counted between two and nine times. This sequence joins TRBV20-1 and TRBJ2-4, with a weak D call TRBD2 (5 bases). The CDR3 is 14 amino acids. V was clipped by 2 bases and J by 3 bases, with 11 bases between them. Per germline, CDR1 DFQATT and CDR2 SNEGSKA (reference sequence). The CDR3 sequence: CSARSYGVKNIQYF. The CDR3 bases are TGCAGTGCTAGAAGTTACGGGGTCAAAAACATTCAGTACTTC.

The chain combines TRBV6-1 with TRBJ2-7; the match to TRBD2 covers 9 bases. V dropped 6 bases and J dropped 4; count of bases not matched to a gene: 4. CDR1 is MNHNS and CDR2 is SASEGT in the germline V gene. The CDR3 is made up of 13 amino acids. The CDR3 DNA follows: TGTGCCAGCAGAGGTAGCGGGAGATACGAGCAGTACTTC. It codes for CASRGSGRYEQYF.

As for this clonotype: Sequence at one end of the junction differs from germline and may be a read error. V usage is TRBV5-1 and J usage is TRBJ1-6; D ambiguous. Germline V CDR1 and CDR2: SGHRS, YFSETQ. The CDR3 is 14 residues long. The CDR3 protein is CASSLEAAHSPLHF. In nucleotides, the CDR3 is TGCGCCAGCAGCTTGGAGGCAGCCCATTCACCCCTCCATTTT.

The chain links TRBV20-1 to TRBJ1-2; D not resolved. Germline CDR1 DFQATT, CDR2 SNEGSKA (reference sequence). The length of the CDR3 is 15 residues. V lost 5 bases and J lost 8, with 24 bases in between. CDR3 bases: TGCAGTGCTTACCGCCGAGGGATCCGAACGAGGGGCTACACCTTC. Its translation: CSAYRRGIRTRGYTF.

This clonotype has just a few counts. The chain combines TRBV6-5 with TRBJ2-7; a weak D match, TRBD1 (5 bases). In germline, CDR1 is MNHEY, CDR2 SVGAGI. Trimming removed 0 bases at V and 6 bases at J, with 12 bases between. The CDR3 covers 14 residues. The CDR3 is CASSYSPSGLEQYF. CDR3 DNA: TGTGCCAGCAGTTACTCTCCTTCAGGGCTCGAGCAGTACTTC.

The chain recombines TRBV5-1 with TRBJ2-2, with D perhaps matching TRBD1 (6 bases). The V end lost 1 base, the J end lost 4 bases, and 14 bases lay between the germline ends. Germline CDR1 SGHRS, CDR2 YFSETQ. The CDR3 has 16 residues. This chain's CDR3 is CASSLYSRGTTGELFF. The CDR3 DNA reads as TGCGCCAGCAGCTTGTACAGCAGGGGTACCACCGGGGAGCTGTTTTTT.

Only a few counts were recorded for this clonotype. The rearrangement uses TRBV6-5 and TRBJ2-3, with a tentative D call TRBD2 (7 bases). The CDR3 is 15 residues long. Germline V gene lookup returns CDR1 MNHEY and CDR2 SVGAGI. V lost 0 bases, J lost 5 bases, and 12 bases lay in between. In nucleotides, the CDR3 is TGTGCCAGCAGTTACTCGACGGGGGGCCGAGATACGCAGTATTTT. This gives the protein CASSYSTGGRDTQYF.

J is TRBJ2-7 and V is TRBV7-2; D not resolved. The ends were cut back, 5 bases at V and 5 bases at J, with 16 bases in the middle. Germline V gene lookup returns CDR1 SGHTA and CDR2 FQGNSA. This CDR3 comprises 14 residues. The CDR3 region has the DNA TGTGCCAGCAGCCCCCACAGTGGGCCGGACGAGCAGTACTTC. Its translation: CASSPHSGPDEQYF.

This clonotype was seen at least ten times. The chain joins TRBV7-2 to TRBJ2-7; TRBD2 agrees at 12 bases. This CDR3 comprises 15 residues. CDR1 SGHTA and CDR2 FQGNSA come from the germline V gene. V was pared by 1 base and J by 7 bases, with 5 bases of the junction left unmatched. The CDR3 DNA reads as TGTGCCAGCAGCTTAGTTTCTAGCGGGAGGGGGGAGCAGTACTTC. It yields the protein CASSLVSSGRGEQYF.

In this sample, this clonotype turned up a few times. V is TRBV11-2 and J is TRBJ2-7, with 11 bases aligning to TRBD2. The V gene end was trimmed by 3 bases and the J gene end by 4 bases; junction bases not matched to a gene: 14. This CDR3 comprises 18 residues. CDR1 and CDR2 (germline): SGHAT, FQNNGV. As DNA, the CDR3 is TGTGCCAGCAGCTTCCGCACCTTGCCTAGCGGGAGGCAGTACGAGCAGTACTTC. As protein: CASSFRTLPSGRQYEQYF.